Below are 12 T cell receptor beta chains sequenced from a single sample in a study of blood T cell repertoires in COVID-19. TCRdb's table, derived via immunoSEQ multiplex PCR, lists solely in-frame clones and lacks some. Among 250,000 to 300,000 clones listed, about 88% were seen once. Sequencing was carried out using peripheral blood. Receptor source: a woman between 65 and 79 years old with COVID-19, enrolled during active disease.

The rearrangement links TRBV28 to TRBJ1-2, with TRBD1 as a possible D gene (5 bases). The CDR3 contains 13 residues. Germline CDR1 is MDHEN and CDR2 is SYDVKM. V dropped 3 bases and J dropped 4 bases, with 9 bases sitting between them. Written as DNA, the CDR3 is TGTGCCAGCAGTTTTGCCCAGGGCTATGGCTACACCTTC. This gives the protein CASSFAQGYGYTF.

The V and J genes are TRBV30 and TRBJ1-1; perhaps TRBD1 as D (6 bases). Looked up from germline, CDR1 is GTSNPN and CDR2 is SVGIG (reference sequence). The CDR3 is made up of 14 amino acids. Trimming pared 3 bases from V and 1 base from J, leaving 12 bases between. CDR3 region: CAWRNRERNTEAFF. The CDR3, as DNA: TGTGCCTGGAGGAACAGGGAGAGGAACACTGAAGCTTTCTTT.

The chain is built from TRBV3-1 (or the pseudogene TRBV3-2) and TRBJ2-2; 8 bases align to TRBD2. Germline assignment: CDR1 LGHDT and CDR2 YNNKEL (reference sequence). This CDR3 is built from 15 residues. Germline trimming cut 3 bases from V and 6 bases from J; bases unmatched to any gene: 6. This CDR3 is CASSQLAGPAGELFF. The CDR3 DNA is TGTGCCAGCAGCCAGCTAGCGGGTCCGGCCGGGGAGCTGTTTTTT.

This rearrangement joins TRBV5-1 to TRBJ1-1; TRBD1 is a possible D gene (6 bases). The V and J ends lost 4 bases and 0 bases respectively, with 13 bases between them. Germline CDR1 is SGHRS and CDR2 is YFSETQ. The CDR3 spans 15 residues. In nucleotides, the CDR3 is TGCGCCAGCAGCCTAAGGGGACAATTGAACACTGAAGCTTTCTTT. This gives the protein CASSLRGQLNTEAFF.

The chain is built from TRBV27 and TRBJ1-5; weak D call: TRBD1 (6 bases). The CDR3 is 17 amino acids. Trimming cost V 5 bases and J 7 bases, with 24 bases left between them. The V gene's germline CDR1 is MNHEY and CDR2 SMNVEV (reference sequence). DNA for the CDR3: TGTGCCAGCAGTCCCTCACTCGCCAGGGGCTTGGGGCAGCCCCAGCATTTT. Protein product: CASSPSLARGLGQPQHF.

The rearrangement uses TRBV6-2 or TRBV6-3 and TRBJ1-6; D gene unclear. This CDR3 contains 14 residues. Between the trimmed V and J ends, which lost 5 bases and 6 bases, there was a span of 11 bases. Germline loops: CDR1 MNHEY, CDR2 SVGEGT. DNA of the CDR3: TGTGCCAGCAGTCCCTGGGCAGCTAATTCACCCCTCCACTTT. This sequence encodes CASSPWAANSPLHF.

CDR3 nucleotide sequence: TGTGCCAGCAGTCTGGCACTAGGGAAGGGCGCGAACACTGAAGCTTTCTTT. Protein sequence: CASSLALGKGANTEAFF. The gene calls are TRBV28 and TRBJ1-1; D is undetermined. The V end was cut by 5 bases, the J end by 1 base, with 20 bases between. CDR1 MDHEN and CDR2 SYDVKM come from the germline V gene. The CDR3 has 17 residues.

The V call is TRBV27, the J call TRBJ2-7; D ambiguous. V was shortened by 2 bases and J by 3 bases, with 8 bases between the two germline ends. CDR1 is MNHEY, CDR2 SMNVEV, per germline (reference sequence). This CDR3 has 13 amino acids. The chain's CDR3 is CASSLTLSYEQYF. The CDR3 DNA reads TGTGCCAGCAGTTTAACATTAAGCTACGAGCAGTACTTC.

This clone was detected a few times. The rearrangement uses TRBV6-5 and TRBJ1-1; D is undetermined. The V gene lost 2 bases and the J gene lost 2 bases, with 6 bases spanning the gap. This CDR3 comprises 13 residues. In germline, CDR1 is MNHEY, CDR2 SVGAGI. The CDR3 spells CASSYGFNTEAFF. CDR3 DNA: TGTGCCAGCAGTTACGGCTTTAACACTGAAGCTTTCTTT.

The chain joins TRBV2 to TRBJ1-1; 10 nucleotides match TRBD1. This CDR3 has 13 residues. The V segment lost 7 bases and the J segment 9 bases; nucleotides outside the gene matches: 8. Germline lookup yields CDR1 SNHLY and CDR2 FYNNEI. The CDR3 nucleotides are TGTGCCAGCACCGTGACAGGGGGCGGTAAAGCTTTCTTT. Translating gives CASTVTGGGKAFF.

The gene calls are TRBV28 and TRBJ1-2; 10 bases are a match to TRBD1. There are 14 residues in the CDR3. Per germline, CDR1 MDHEN and CDR2 SYDVKM. Unmatched junction bases numbered 7, after V lost 6 bases and J lost 6 bases. CDR3 DNA sequence: TGTGCCAGCAGACGTTCCGGGACAGGGGATGGCTACACCTTC. It translates to CASRRSGTGDGYTF.

The chain employs TRBV5-1 and TRBJ2-1, with a weak D call TRBD1 (6 bases). V shed 0 bases and J shed 0 bases, with 16 bases lying between them. Germline values: CDR1 SGHRS, CDR2 YFSETQ. This CDR3 is built from 18 residues. This CDR3 is CASSLVGGSMASYNEQFF. The CDR3 nucleotides are TGCGCCAGCAGCTTGGTAGGGGGTTCCATGGCCTCCTACAATGAGCAGTTCTTC.